The 12 T cell receptor beta chains reported below all come from one sample, sequenced in a study of blood T cells in healthy people across ages. Combining a sample-barcoded 5' primer with a J-beta primer mix, a second PCR ran for roughly 6 to 12 cycles. TCRdb used MiXCR to reprocess the 5' RACE reads, holding one entry per CDR3 protein. The table lists 550,000 to 750,000 distinct CDR3 sequences, 20% to 25% of them singletons, with more than 3% in the top ten. The source material was blood. These receptors were obtained from an older man in good health.

The CDR3 region has the DNA TGCGCCAGCAGCCAAGGGGGGGGCGGGAACACTGAAGCTTTCTTT. The encoded protein is CASSQGGGGNTEAFF. The chain is built from TRBV4-3 and TRBJ1-1, with D perhaps TRBD1 (6 bases). The CDR3 loop spans 15 amino acids. The germline V and J ends were trimmed by 1 base and 1 base, with 10 bases remaining between them. The germline CDR1 and CDR2 sequences are LGHNA and YSLEER.

The rearrangement uses TRBV28 and TRBJ2-5; unclear D gene. The CDR3 contains 12 residues. V was cut by 9 bases and J by 4 bases, with 12 bases left in between. Germline V CDR1 and CDR2: MDHEN, SYDVKM. Written as DNA, the CDR3 is TGTGCCAGGGACGGTAATACAGAGACCCAGTACTTC. Translation gives CARDGNTETQYF.

This clonotype has more than one count but fewer than ten. The final CDR3 position lacks the conserved phenylalanine or tryptophan, pointing to a likely read error. The V and J genes are TRBV20-1 and TRBJ2-5; 8 positions match TRBD2. The germline gives CDR1 DFQATT, CDR2 SNEGSKA (reference sequence). The V gene end was trimmed by 1 base and the J gene end by 1 base; junction bases not matched to a gene: 2. The CDR3 consists of 14 residues. CDR3 DNA sequence: TGCAGTGCTAGAGCACTAGCGGCCCAAGAGACCCAGTACCTC. This sequence encodes CSARALAAQETQYL.

This clonotype occurred a few times. The V call is TRBV7-2, the J call TRBJ2-4, with a possible D match to TRBD1 (6 bases). The V end was cut by 2 bases, the J end by 2 bases, with 10 bases between. Germline CDR1 SGHTA, CDR2 FQGNSA. CDR3 length: 15 residues. Here the CDR3 reads CASSLRGLPKNIQYF. CDR3 DNA sequence: TGTGCCAGCAGCTTAAGGGGGTTACCCAAAAACATTCAGTACTTC.

This clonotype was counted ten times or more. The CDR3 loop is CSADGPGVIYTYQETQYF. The CDR3 region has the DNA TGCAGTGCCGACGGGCCAGGGGTCATCTATACGTACCAAGAGACCCAGTACTTC. The chain carries TRBV20-1 and TRBJ2-5, with a weak D call TRBD1 (6 bases). This CDR3 has 18 residues. CDR1 is DFQATT and CDR2 is SNEGSKA in the germline V gene (reference sequence). V was shortened by 6 bases and J by 0 bases, with 26 bases between the two germline ends.

This clonotype turned up a few times. The rearrangement joins TRBV24-1 to TRBJ2-3; 10 positions match TRBD2. CDR3 length equals 14 residues. The V gene end was trimmed by 4 bases and the J gene end by 5 bases; junction bases not matched to a gene: 2. Germline V CDR1 and CDR2: KGHDR, SFDVKD. The CDR3 here is CATSDRTSGDTQYF. As DNA, the CDR3 is TGTGCCACCAGTGACCGGACTAGCGGAGATACGCAGTATTTT.

This clonotype has at least ten counts. The rearrangement links TRBV5-1 to TRBJ2-7; TRBD2 aligns across 9 bases. This CDR3 contains 16 residues. The V gene end was trimmed by 4 bases and the J gene end by 0 bases; junction bases not matched to a gene: 8. CDR1 SGHRS and CDR2 YFSETQ come from the germline V gene. DNA for the CDR3: TGCGCCAGCAGCCGGGGACTAGCTCAGAGCTCCTACGAGCAGTACTTC. Its protein product is CASSRGLAQSSYEQYF.

This clonotype was recorded a few times. As the CDR3 is not closed by the conserved phenylalanine or tryptophan, this likely results from a read error. This chain joins TRBV7-6 and TRBJ2-4; D unclear. The CDR3 has 16 amino acids. Germline V gene data show CDR1 as SGHVS and CDR2 as FNYEAQ. The CDR3 bases are TGCGCCAGCAGCCCTGGGCCAATTCTAGCCAAAAACATTCAGTACCTC. Protein sequence: CASSPGPILAKNIQYL.

The V gene is TRBV19, the J gene TRBJ2-7; 9 bases align to TRBD2. Trimming removed 8 bases from V and 0 bases from J; junction bases left unmatched: 2. CDR1 is LNHDA and CDR2 is SQIVND in the germline V gene (reference sequence). This CDR3 has 13 residues. CDR3 in amino acids: CASGTSNSYEQYF. The DNA for the CDR3 is TGTGCCAGTGGGACTAGCAACTCCTACGAGCAGTACTTC.

In its sample, this clonotype was seen a few times. V usage is TRBV29-1 and J usage is TRBJ2-7; 8 nucleotides align to TRBD2. The CDR3 totals 13 residues. CDR1 and CDR2 (germline): SQVTM, ANQGSEA. Germline trimming cut 5 bases from V and 6 bases from J; bases unmatched to any gene: 9. The CDR3 DNA follows: TGCAGCGTTATCACTAGCGGAGTTGGCGAGCAGTACTTC. Its protein is CSVITSGVGEQYF.

The chain uses TRBV20-1 and TRBJ2-5; TRBD1 agrees at 8 bases. J was trimmed by 3 bases and V by 5 bases; bases with no gene match: 8. Germline-derived CDR1 and CDR2 are DFQATT and SNEGSKA (reference sequence). This CDR3 has 14 amino acids. CDR3 residues: CSASSGTGKETQYF. The CDR3 bases are TGCAGTGCTTCTTCCGGGACAGGAAAAGAGACCCAGTACTTC.

This clonotype was detected only a few times. This rearrangement joins TRBV4-1 to TRBJ2-1; D gene uncertain. The CDR3 has 14 amino acids. Trimming took off 4 bases at V and 5 bases at J, with 12 bases between the two ends. Germline V gives CDR1 MGHRA, CDR2 YSYEKL. The DNA of the CDR3 is TGCGCCAGCAGCCCTTTAGGGCAGAACAATGAGCAGTTCTTC. Its translation: CASSPLGQNNEQFF.